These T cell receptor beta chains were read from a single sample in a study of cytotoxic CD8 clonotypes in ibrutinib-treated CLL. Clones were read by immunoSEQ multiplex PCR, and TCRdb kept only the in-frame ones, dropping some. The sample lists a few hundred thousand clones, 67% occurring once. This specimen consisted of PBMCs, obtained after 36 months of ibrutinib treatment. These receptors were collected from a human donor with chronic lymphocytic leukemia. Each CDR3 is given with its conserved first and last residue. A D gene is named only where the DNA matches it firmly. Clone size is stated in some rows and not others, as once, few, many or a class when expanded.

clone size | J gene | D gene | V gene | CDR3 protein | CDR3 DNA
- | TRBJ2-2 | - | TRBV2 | CASSEVSETGELFF | TGTGCCAGCAGTGAAGTCAGCGAAACCGGGGAGCTGTTTTTT
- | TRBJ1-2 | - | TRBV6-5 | CASSPTSGSRGYTF | TGTGCCAGCAGCCCAACCTCAGGGAGTAGGGGCTACACCTTC
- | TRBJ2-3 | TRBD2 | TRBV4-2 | CASSQELAGGYTDTQYF | TGTGCCAGCAGCCAAGAGTTAGCGGGGGGGTATACAGATACGCAGTATTTT
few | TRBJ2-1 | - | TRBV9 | CASSVARLAAYNEQFF | TGTGCCAGCAGCGTAGCTCGTCTAGCAGCCTACAATGAGCAGTTCTTC
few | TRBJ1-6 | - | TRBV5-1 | CASSLGTGKNSPLHF | TGCGCCAGCAGCTTGGGGACGGGTAAAAATTCACCCCTCCACTTT
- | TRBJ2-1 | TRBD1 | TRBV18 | CASSPWTGGDEQFF | TGTGCCAGCTCACCGTGGACAGGGGGCGATGAGCAGTTCTTC
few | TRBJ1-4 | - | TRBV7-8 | CASSRRETNEKLFF | TGTGCCAGCAGCAGAAGGGAGACTAATGAAAAACTGTTTTTT
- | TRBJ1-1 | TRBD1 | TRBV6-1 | CASRHDRDTEAFF | TGTGCCAGCAGACACGACAGGGACACTGAAGCTTTCTTT
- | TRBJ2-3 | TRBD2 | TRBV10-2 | CASMLAGGLRGDTQYF | TGCGCCAGCATGCTAGCGGGAGGGTTACGTGGAGATACGCAGTATTTT
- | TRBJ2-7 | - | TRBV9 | CASSAEGHGGAEQYF | TGTGCCAGCAGCGCCGAGGGACACGGAGGCGCCGAGCAGTACTTC
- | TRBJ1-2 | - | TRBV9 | CASRARGEGYTF | TGTGCCAGCAGGGCTCGAGGGGAAGGCTACACCTTC
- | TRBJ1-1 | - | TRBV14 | CASSQGMGNTEAFF | TGTGCCAGCAGCCAAGGGATGGGGAACACTGAAGCTTTCTTT
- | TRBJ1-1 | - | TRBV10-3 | CAISEMRTNTEAFF | TGTGCCATCAGTGAAATGCGGACAAACACTGAAGCTTTCTTT
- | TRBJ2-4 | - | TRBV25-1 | CASSEGKYGVLAKNIQYF | TGTGCCAGCAGTGAGGGGAAATACGGCGTGCTAGCCAAAAACATTCAGTACTTC
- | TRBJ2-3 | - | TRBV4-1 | CASSQIVLGVASDTQYF | TGCGCCAGCAGCCAAATTGTCCTTGGGGTGGCGTCAGATACGCAGTATTTT
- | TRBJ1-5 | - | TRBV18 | CASSPVQGFGQPQHF | TGTGCCAGCTCACCAGTACAGGGTTTTGGGCAGCCCCAGCATTTT
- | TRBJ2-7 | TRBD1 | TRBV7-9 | CASSGQGDFYEQYF | TGTGCCAGCAGCGGACAGGGGGACTTCTACGAGCAGTACTTC
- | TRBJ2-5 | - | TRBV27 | CASGSRAAETQYF | TGTGCCAGCGGAAGCAGGGCCGCGGAGACCCAGTACTTC
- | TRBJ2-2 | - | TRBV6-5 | CASSYGTPANTGELFF | TGTGCCAGCAGTTACGGGACGCCCGCGAACACCGGGGAGCTGTTTTTT
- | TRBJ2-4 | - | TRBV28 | CASSLPGAKNIQYF | TGTGCCAGCAGTTTGCCCGGGGCCAAAAACATTCAGTACTTC
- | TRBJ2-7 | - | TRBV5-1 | CASSLEGSLSSYEQYF | TGCGCCAGCAGCTTGGAGGGCAGCTTAAGCTCCTACGAGCAGTACTTC
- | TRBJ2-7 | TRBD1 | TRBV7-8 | CASSPRAGQGYEQYF | TGTGCCAGCAGCCCTAGGGCGGGACAGGGATACGAGCAGTACTTC
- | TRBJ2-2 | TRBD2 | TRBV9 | CASSVGLAGENTGELFF | TGTGCCAGCAGCGTCGGACTAGCGGGGGAGAACACCGGGGAGCTGTTTTTT
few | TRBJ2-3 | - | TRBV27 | CASSLSQSTDTQYF | TGTGCCAGCAGTTTATCCCAGAGCACAGATACGCAGTATTTT
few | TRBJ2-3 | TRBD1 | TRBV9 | CASSVGQGTDTQYF | TGTGCCAGCAGCGTTGGACAGGGTACCGATACGCAGTATTTT
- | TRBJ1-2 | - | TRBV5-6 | CASSPRDRLSYGYTF | TGTGCCAGCAGCCCAAGAGACAGGCTTAGTTATGGCTACACCTTC
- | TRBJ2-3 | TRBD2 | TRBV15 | CATSSSRTSSDTQYF | TGTGCCACCAGCAGTAGCCGGACTAGTTCGGATACGCAGTATTTT
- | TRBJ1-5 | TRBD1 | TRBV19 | CASSGWGQGAMSNQPQHF | TGTGCCAGTAGTGGGTGGGGCCAGGGGGCGATGAGCAATCAGCCCCAGCATTTT
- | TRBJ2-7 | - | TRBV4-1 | CASSQEFAGVLYYEQYF | TGCGCCAGCAGCCAAGAATTTGCAGGGGTACTTTACTACGAGCAGTACTTC
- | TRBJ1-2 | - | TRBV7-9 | CASRAGGGMYFGYTF | TGTGCCAGCCGCGCGGGGGGAGGGATGTACTTTGGCTACACCTTC
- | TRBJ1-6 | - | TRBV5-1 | CASSDGGWNSPLHF | TGCGCCAGCAGCGACGGAGGTTGGAATTCACCCCTCCACTTT
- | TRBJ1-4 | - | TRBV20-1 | CSARDREKLFF | TGCAGTGCTAGAGATAGGGAAAAACTGTTTTTT
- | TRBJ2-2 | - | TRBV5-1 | CASSLGGANTGELFF | TGCGCCAGCAGCTTGGGCGGGGCGAACACCGGGGAGCTGTTTTTT
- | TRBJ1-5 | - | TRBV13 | CASSLDGQPQHF | TGTGCCAGCAGCTTAGATGGTCAGCCCCAGCATTTT
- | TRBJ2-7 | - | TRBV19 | CASSIDWAANEQYF | TGTGCCAGTAGTATAGATTGGGCAGCAAACGAGCAGTACTTC
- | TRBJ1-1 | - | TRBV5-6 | CASSLGAGAEAFF | TGTGCCAGCAGCTTGGGAGCAGGGGCCGAAGCTTTCTTT
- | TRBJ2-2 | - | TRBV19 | CASTGGPGTGELFF | TGTGCCAGTACCGGAGGGCCAGGCACCGGGGAGCTGTTTTTT
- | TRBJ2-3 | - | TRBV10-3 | CAISEPLTDTQYF | TGTGCCATCAGTGAGCCTCTCACAGATACGCAGTATTTT
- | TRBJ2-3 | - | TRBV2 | CASSGVLDTQYF | TGTGCCAGCAGTGGGGTCCTAGATACGCAGTATTTT
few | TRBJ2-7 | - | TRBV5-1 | CASSLGGGSGEQYF | TGCGCCAGCAGCCTCGGTGGGGGGTCCGGCGAGCAGTACTTC
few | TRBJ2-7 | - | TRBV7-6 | CASSSELRSYEQYF | TGTGCCAGCAGCTCGGAGTTAAGGTCCTACGAGCAGTACTTC
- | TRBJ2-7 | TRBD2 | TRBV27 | CASSFTGGSSYEQYF | TGTGCCAGCAGTTTTACGGGAGGCAGCTCCTACGAGCAGTACTTC
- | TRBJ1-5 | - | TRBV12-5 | CASGLSGKGQPQHF | TGTGCTAGTGGTTTGTCAGGGAAGGGGCAGCCCCAGCATTTT
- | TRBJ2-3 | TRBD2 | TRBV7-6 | CASSPPGGAGGTDTQYF | TGTGCCAGCAGCCCCCCCGGGGGAGCGGGGGGCACAGATACGCAGTATTTT
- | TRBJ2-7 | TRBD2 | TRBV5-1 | CASSSVFDGLAGRGEQYF | TGCGCCAGCAGCTCGGTCTTCGACGGACTAGCGGGACGTGGGGAGCAGTACTTC